These T cell receptor beta chains were read from a single sample in a study of cytomegalovirus exposure and HLA in healthy donors. Repertoires were generated with immunoSEQ multiplex PCR, while TCRdb's copy carries only in-frame clones and drops some. The data hold roughly 130,000 clones, with 74% observed a single time. What was sequenced was PBMCs. The receptor source for this set is a woman aged 45-65 years in good health and CMV-seropositive. Each CDR3 is given with its conserved first and last residue. The D gene is left open where the match is weak. The size entry is marked missing in some rows and otherwise reads once, few, many or a size class.

cdr3_nt	cdr3_aa	v_call	j_call	d_call	clone_size
TGTGCCAGCAGCTTAGATCGGGGTAGCTACAATGAGCAGTTCTTC	CASSLDRGSYNEQFF	TRBV11-2	TRBJ2-1	NA	few
TGTGCAAGTCGCCCAACTAGCGGGGGGACCGACAATGAGCAGTTCTTC	CASRPTSGGTDNEQFF	TRBV12-2	TRBJ2-1	NA	NA
TGCGCCAGCAGCCAAGTGATCCGGGTTCAAGCTTTCTTT	CASSQVIRVQAFF	TRBV4-1	TRBJ1-1	NA	once
TGTGCCAGCAGCCGGGGGGGCAGTAGCAATCAGCCCCAGCATTTT	CASSRGGSSNQPQHF	TRBV7-2	TRBJ1-5	NA	NA
TGTGCCAGCAGCTTGGGGAGCGGGGGGCATCAAGAGACCCAGTACTTC	CASSLGSGGHQETQYF	TRBV7-7	TRBJ2-5	TRBD2	NA
TGTGCCAGCAGTTCAATGGGACAGGGTTCTGGAAACACCATATATTTT	CASSSMGQGSGNTIYF	TRBV27	TRBJ1-3	TRBD1	few
TGTGCAGCTCGGACAGGCTATAATTCACCCCTCCACTTT	CAARTGYNSPLHF	TRBV19	TRBJ1-6	TRBD1	NA
TGTGCCAGCAGCTACATCAGGGGCGAAGGGGAGCCCCAGCATTTT	CASSYIRGEGEPQHF	TRBV7-8	TRBJ1-5	NA	NA
TGTGCCAGCAGCTTAAATTGGGACAGGGAACGTTCACCCCTCCACTTT	CASSLNWDRERSPLHF	TRBV11-2	TRBJ1-6	TRBD1	NA
TGTGCCTGGAGTGTTTCTGTCCCCAGACAAGAGACCCAGTACTTC	CAWSVSVPRQETQYF	TRBV30	TRBJ2-5	NA	NA
TGCGCCAGCAGCATCAAGGACAGCGTTCGACCCTACGAGCAGTACTTC	CASSIKDSVRPYEQYF	TRBV5-1	TRBJ2-7	NA	NA
TGTGCCAGCAGTGGGACCACAGGTATGAACACTGAAGCTTTCTTT	CASSGTTGMNTEAFF	TRBV25-1	TRBJ1-1	NA	NA
TGTGCCAGCAGTGAAGGGAGAGGCGGCGGGGGCCCCAACAATGAGCAGTTCTTC	CASSEGRGGGGPNNEQFF	TRBV6-1	TRBJ2-1	NA	NA
TGTGCCAGCAGCCTTGATCGGTACCAAGAGACCCAGTACTTC	CASSLDRYQETQYF	TRBV5-6	TRBJ2-5	NA	NA
TGTGCCATCTCCGGAGACAGTTCTGGACGACTGTTTTTT	CAISGDSSGRLFF	TRBV10-3	TRBJ1-4	NA	NA
TGTGCTAGCAGCAACACATTCCAAGAGACCCAGTACTTC	CASSNTFQETQYF	TRBV7-7	TRBJ2-5	NA	NA
TGTGCCAGCAGCTTAAATCTGCTCGCGGGAGCTTTCTTT	CASSLNLLAGAFF	TRBV11-3	TRBJ1-1	NA	NA
TGTGCCAGCAGGCGAAAGACTAGCGGGGCTAACACCGGGGAGCTGTTTTTT	CASRRKTSGANTGELFF	TRBV7-2	TRBJ2-2	TRBD2	NA
TGCGCCAGCAGCCAAGCCGGGACAGGGCCCTACGAGCAGTACTTC	CASSQAGTGPYEQYF	TRBV4-3	TRBJ2-7	TRBD1	NA
TGTGCCATCAGGCCTACAGGGGGCCACTACGAGCAGTACTTC	CAIRPTGGHYEQYF	TRBV10-3	TRBJ2-7	TRBD1	once
TGCGCCAGCAGCTTGGTCGGGCAAGAGACCCAGTACTTC	CASSLVGQETQYF	TRBV5-1	TRBJ2-5	NA	NA
TGTGCCAGTAGTATTAGCCAAGCGGACACCATATATTTT	CASSISQADTIYF	TRBV19	TRBJ1-3	NA	NA
TGTGCCAGCAGTGCTTCAGGGGGCGCTGGTCAGCCCCAGCATTTT	CASSASGGAGQPQHF	TRBV2	TRBJ1-5	TRBD1	NA
TGTGCCAGCAGGCAACAGGGGTTATCCTATAATTCACCCCTCCACTTT	CASRQQGLSYNSPLHF	TRBV27	TRBJ1-6	TRBD1	NA
TGTGCCAGCTCAAAATCCAGGGACACTGAAGCTTTCTTT	CASSKSRDTEAFF	TRBV18	TRBJ1-1	NA	NA
TGTGCCACCAGCAGAGATTACAGGGAGGGAGAGCCCCAGCATTTT	CATSRDYREGEPQHF	TRBV15	TRBJ1-5	NA	few
TGTGCCAGCAGCCGGGGAGACCATTCCTACGAGCAGTACTTC	CASSRGDHSYEQYF	TRBV6-5	TRBJ2-7	NA	once
TGCAGCGTTCGGGACAGAGGTCGGTCAGGGGCCAACGTCCTGACTTTC	CSVRDRGRSGANVLTF	TRBV29-1	TRBJ2-6	TRBD1	NA
TGTGCCAGCAGCTTCGCCGGTGGTGACGAGCAGTACTTC	CASSFAGGDEQYF	TRBV7-8	TRBJ2-7	NA	NA
TGTGCCAGCAGCTGGAGGGAAGAGACCCAGTACTTC	CASSWREETQYF	TRBV5-6	TRBJ2-5	NA	NA
TGTGCCAGCAGCTTGAGGGGACTAGGGAACTACAATGAGCAGTTCTTC	CASSLRGLGNYNEQFF	TRBV7-2	TRBJ2-1	TRBD2	NA
TGTGCCAGCAGCTTGACTAGCGGGGGAGCCCGTGGGGAGCAGTACTTC	CASSLTSGGARGEQYF	TRBV7-2	TRBJ2-7	TRBD2	NA
TGCGCCAGCAGCTTGGGCAGGTCCAGTGAAGCTTTCTTT	CASSLGRSSEAFF	TRBV5-1	TRBJ1-1	NA	NA
TGTGCCCGGCCACAGGGAGGGGGTGAAGCTTTCTTT	CARPQGGGEAFF	TRBV5-8	TRBJ1-1	NA	few
TGTGCCAGCTCACCAACAAGGGACAGGAACACTGAAGCTTTCTTT	CASSPTRDRNTEAFF	TRBV18	TRBJ1-1	TRBD1	NA
TGCGCCAGCAGTCTAGAGAGGGTGTGTGGCTACGAGCAGTACTTC	CASSLERVCGYEQYF	TRBV23-1	TRBJ2-7	NA	NA
TGCGCCAGCAGCCCCGAACCGGGACAGGGGGTCGGCGGGGAGCTGTTTTTT	CASSPEPGQGVGGELFF	TRBV5-1	TRBJ2-2	TRBD1	NA
TGCGCCAGCAGCTTGACAGGGGACACTGAAGCTTTCTTT	CASSLTGDTEAFF	TRBV5-1	TRBJ1-1	TRBD1	NA
TGTGCCAGCAGCAAGACAGAGACTTATGGCTACACCTTC	CASSKTETYGYTF	TRBV7-8	TRBJ1-2	NA	NA
TGTGCCAGCAGCGTAGGGGGCAGGGGGACCGGGGAGCTGTTTTTT	CASSVGGRGTGELFF	TRBV9	TRBJ2-2	TRBD1	NA
TGCGCCAGCAGCGGAGGACGCAATCAGCCCCAGCATTTT	CASSGGRNQPQHF	TRBV4-3	TRBJ1-5	NA	NA
TGTGCCAGCAGCGTAGCTTTGCGGGGGGGCCCGGGGACCGGGGAGCTGTTTTTT	CASSVALRGGPGTGELFF	TRBV9	TRBJ2-2	TRBD2	NA
TGTGCCAGCACCTTAGACAGTGCGAACACTGAAGCTTTCTTT	CASTLDSANTEAFF	TRBV6-6	TRBJ1-1	NA	NA
TGTGCCAGCAGCTTAACATCGACAGCTAGTACCGGGGAGCTGTTTTTT	CASSLTSTASTGELFF	TRBV7-6	TRBJ2-2	NA	NA
TGTGCCAGTAGTGAGTCACTAGCTTGGGAGCAGTACTTC	CASSESLAWEQYF	TRBV19	TRBJ2-7	NA	few
TGTGCCAGCAGCTTAGGGGGGCTGGGACAGCCCCAGCATTTT	CASSLGGLGQPQHF	TRBV7-9	TRBJ1-5	NA	NA
TGTGCCAGCAGCCAATCCCACGGGGAGCTGTTTTTT	CASSQSHGELFF	TRBV6-5	TRBJ2-2	NA	few
TGTGCCAGCAGCTTAGAGCGAAACCCGGGGACCCAGTACTTC	CASSLERNPGTQYF	TRBV11-2	TRBJ2-5	NA	NA
TGTGCCAGCAGCCCCAGCGGAAATACGCAGTATTTT	CASSPSGNTQYF	TRBV13	TRBJ2-3	NA	once
TGTGCCAGCAGCCCTGTCCGGGGAGGTCGCGAAAAACTGTTTTTT	CASSPVRGGREKLFF	TRBV11-2	TRBJ1-4	NA	NA
TGTGCCAGCAGCGTGGAGACAGGGTTCACCGGAAACACCATATATTTT	CASSVETGFTGNTIYF	TRBV9	TRBJ1-3	TRBD1	NA
TGTGCCAGTAGCCCAGGCGGGGGGCCTAATTCACCCCTCCACTTT	CASSPGGGPNSPLHF	TRBV19	TRBJ1-6	NA	NA
TGTGCCAGCAGCCGACAGGGGCATTCACCCCTCCACTTT	CASSRQGHSPLHF	TRBV7-2	TRBJ1-6	TRBD1	NA
TGTGCCAGCAGCGTCGGGACTCTGTCCTACAATGAGCAGTTCTTC	CASSVGTLSYNEQFF	TRBV9	TRBJ2-1	NA	NA
TGTGCCAGCGGTCAGGGGGACGAGCAGTACTTC	CASGQGDEQYF	TRBV6-6	TRBJ2-7	TRBD1	NA
TGTGCCACCTCCCCCGGGACAGGGGATCTCGCAGATACGCAGTATTTT	CATSPGTGDLADTQYF	TRBV4-2	TRBJ2-3	TRBD1	NA
TGTGCCAGCAGCTTAGCAACGGGGTACGGGACTGAAGCTTTCTTT	CASSLATGYGTEAFF	TRBV11-3	TRBJ1-1	NA	NA